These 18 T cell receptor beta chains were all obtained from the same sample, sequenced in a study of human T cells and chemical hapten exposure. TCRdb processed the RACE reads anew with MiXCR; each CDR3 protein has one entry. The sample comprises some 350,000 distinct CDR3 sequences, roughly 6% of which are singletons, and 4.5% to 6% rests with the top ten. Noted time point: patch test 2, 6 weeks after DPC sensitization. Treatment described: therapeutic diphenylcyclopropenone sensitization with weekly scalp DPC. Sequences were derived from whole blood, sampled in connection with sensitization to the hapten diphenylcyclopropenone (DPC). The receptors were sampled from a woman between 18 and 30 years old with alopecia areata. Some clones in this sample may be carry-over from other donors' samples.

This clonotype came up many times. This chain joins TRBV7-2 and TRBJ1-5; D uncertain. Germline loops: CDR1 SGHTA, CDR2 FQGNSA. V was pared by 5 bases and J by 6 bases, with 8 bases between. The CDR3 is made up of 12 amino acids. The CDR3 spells CASSASSQPQHF. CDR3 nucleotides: TGTGCCAGCAGCGCATCTAGTCAGCCCCAGCATTTT.

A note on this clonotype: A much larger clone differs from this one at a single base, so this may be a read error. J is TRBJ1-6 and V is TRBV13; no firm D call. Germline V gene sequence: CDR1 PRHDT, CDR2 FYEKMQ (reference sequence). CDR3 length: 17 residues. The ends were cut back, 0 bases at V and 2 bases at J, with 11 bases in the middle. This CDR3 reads CASSLGPPSPYNSPLHF. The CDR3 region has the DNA TGTGCCAGCAGCTTAGGACCTCCGAGCCCCTATAATTCACCCCTCCACTTT.

CDR3 sequence reads: CASSPGQGGTDTQYF. CDR3 bases: TGTGCCAGCTCACCCGGGCAGGGTGGCACAGATACGCAGTATTTT. This chain joins TRBV18 and TRBJ2-3; tentatively, D is TRBD1 (5 bases). The V gene's germline CDR1 is KGHSH and CDR2 LQKENI. V lost 3 bases and J 1 base, leaving 11 bases between the germline ends. The CDR3 runs 15 residues. Combining the CDR3 with reference TRBV18 and TRBJ2-3 gives the whole variable domain NAGVMQNPRHLVRRRGQEARLRCSPMKGHSHVYWYRQLPEEGLKFMVYLQKENIIDESGMPKERFSAEFPKEGPSILRIQQVVRGDSAAYFCASSPGQGGTDTQYFGPGTRLTVL.

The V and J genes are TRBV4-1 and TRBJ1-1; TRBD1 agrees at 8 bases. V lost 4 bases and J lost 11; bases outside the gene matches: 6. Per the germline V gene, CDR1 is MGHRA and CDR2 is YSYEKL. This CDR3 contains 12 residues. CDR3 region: CASSRETGAAFF. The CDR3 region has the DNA TGCGCCAGCAGCCGAGAGACAGGGGCGGCTTTCTTT.

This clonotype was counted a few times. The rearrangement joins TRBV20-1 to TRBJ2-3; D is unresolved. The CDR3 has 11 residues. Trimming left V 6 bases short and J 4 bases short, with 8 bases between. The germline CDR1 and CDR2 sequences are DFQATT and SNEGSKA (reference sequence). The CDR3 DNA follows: TGCAGTGCCGGCATAGCAGATACGCAGTATTTT. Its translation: CSAGIADTQYF.

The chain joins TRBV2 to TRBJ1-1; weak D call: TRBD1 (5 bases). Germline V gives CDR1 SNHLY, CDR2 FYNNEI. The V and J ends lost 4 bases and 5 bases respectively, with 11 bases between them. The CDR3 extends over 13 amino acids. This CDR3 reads CASSVPGRTEAFF. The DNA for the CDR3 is TGTGCCAGCAGTGTTCCAGGGCGTACTGAAGCTTTCTTT.

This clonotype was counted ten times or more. DNA of the CDR3: TGCAGTGCCTCCCTAGGCGGCGGACCAGTCAATCAGCCCCAGCATTTT. As protein: CSASLGGGPVNQPQHF. V is TRBV20-1 and J is TRBJ1-5; D unclear. Trimming left V 6 bases short and J 3 bases short, with 21 bases between. Germline V gives CDR1 DFQATT, CDR2 SNEGSKA (reference sequence). The CDR3 extends over 16 amino acids.

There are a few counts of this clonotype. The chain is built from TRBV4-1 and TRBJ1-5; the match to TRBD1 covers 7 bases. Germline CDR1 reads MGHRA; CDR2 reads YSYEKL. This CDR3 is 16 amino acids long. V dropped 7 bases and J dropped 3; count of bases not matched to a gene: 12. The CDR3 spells CASKKTGTSFNQPQHF. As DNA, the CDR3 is TGCGCCAGCAAAAAGACAGGGACGTCTTTCAATCAGCCCCAGCATTTT.

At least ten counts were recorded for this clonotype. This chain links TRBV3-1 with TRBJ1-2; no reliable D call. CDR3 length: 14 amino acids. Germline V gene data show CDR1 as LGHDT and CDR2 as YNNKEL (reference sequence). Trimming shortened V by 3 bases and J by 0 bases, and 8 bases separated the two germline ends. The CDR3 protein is CASSHQPSNYGYTF. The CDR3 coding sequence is TGTGCCAGCAGCCACCAACCCTCTAACTATGGCTACACCTTC.

The CDR3 DNA follows: TGTGCCAGCAGCCAAGGCCCGGACAGGGAGTACGAGCAGTACTTC. The encoded protein is CASSQGPDREYEQYF. The chain recombines TRBV3-1 with TRBJ2-7, with TRBD1 matching 8 bases. V shed 1 base, J shed 4 bases, and the junction held 6 bases outside the gene matches. The germline gives CDR1 LGHDT, CDR2 YNNKEL (reference sequence). This CDR3 has 15 amino acids.

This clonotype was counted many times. The CDR3 loop reads CASSSTGGQGRIPLHF. CDR3 sequence (DNA): TGTGCCAGCAGCTCTACAGGGGGACAGGGACGAATACCCCTCCACTTT. The chain couples TRBV9 to TRBJ1-6, with 9 bases aligning to TRBD1. This CDR3 spans 16 amino acids. Germline V gene data show CDR1 as SGDLS and CDR2 as YYNGEE. V lost 4 bases, J lost 12 bases, and 14 bases stayed unmatched.

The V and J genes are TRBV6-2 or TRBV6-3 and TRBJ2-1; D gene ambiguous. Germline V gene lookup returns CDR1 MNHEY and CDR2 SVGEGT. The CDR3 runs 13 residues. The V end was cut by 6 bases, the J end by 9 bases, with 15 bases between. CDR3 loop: CASSPLLDGEQFF. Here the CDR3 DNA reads TGTGCCAGCAGCCCCCTTTTAGACGGTGAGCAGTTCTTC.

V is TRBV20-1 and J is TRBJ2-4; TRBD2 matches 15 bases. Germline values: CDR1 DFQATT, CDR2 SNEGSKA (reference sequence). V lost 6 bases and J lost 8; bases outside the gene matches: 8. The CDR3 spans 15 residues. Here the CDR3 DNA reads TGCAGTGCAGAAGGACTAGCGGGGGGGCTGGACATTCAGTACTTC. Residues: CSAEGLAGGLDIQYF.

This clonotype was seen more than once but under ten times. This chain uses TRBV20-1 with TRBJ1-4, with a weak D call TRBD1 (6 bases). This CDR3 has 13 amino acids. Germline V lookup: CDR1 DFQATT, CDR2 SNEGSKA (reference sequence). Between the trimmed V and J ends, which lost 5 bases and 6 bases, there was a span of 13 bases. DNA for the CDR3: TGCAGTGCTCCAGGGGTGGAGGATGAAAAACTGTTTTTT. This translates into CSAPGVEDEKLFF.

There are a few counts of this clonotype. The CDR3 nucleotides read TGTGCCAGCAGCTTAGAAAGTGCAGGGAGCTCCTACAATGAGCAGTTCTTC. It encodes CASSLESAGSSYNEQFF. The gene calls are TRBV7-9 and TRBJ2-1; D may match TRBD1 or TRBD2 (5 bases each). V was cut by 1 base and J by 0 bases, with 13 bases left in between. Germline V gives CDR1 SEHNR, CDR2 FQNEAQ (reference sequence). The CDR3 is 17 amino acids.

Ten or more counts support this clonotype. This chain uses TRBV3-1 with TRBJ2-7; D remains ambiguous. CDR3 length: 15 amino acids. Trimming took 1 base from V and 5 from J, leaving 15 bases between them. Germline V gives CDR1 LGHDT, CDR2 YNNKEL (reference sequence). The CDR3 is CASSQGPDNLNEQYF. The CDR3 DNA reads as TGTGCCAGCAGCCAAGGGCCCGACAATCTAAACGAGCAGTACTTC.

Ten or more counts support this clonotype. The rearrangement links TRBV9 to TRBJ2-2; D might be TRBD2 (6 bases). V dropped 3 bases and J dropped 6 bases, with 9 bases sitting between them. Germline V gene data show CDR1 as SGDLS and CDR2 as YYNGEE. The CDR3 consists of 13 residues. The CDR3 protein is CASSGLVPGELFF. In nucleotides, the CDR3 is TGTGCCAGCAGCGGACTAGTTCCCGGGGAGCTGTTTTTT.

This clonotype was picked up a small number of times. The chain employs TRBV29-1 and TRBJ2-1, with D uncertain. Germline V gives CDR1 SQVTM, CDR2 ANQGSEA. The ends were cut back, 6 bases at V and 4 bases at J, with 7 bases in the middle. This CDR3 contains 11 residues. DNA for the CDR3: TGCAGCGTCGATATTTACAATGAGCAGTTCTTC. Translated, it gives CSVDIYNEQFF.